The rows below give T cell receptor beta chains drawn from one sample of a study of blood T cell repertoires in COVID-19. Clones were sequenced by immunoSEQ multiplex PCR, and TCRdb holds only the in-frame ones, with some missing. Of some 150,000 clones in the sample, about 80% were seen once. Sequencing was done on a sample of peripheral blood. These receptors all come from a woman between 55 and 75 years old with COVID-19, enrolled during active disease. Both conserved end residues are part of each CDR3. Fields, in order: clone size, V gene, D gene, J gene, CDR3 protein, CDR3 DNA. D genes are given only for firm matches. The size entry is marked missing in some rows and otherwise reads once, few, many or a size class.

>few|TRBV6-4|-|TRBJ2-3
CASSEGGTDTQYF
TGTGCCAGCAGTGAAGGGGGCACAGATACGCAGTATTTT
>once|TRBV6-6|TRBD2|TRBJ2-5
CASNRRTRNQETQYF
TGTGCCAGCAATCGGCGGACTAGGAACCAAGAGACCCAGTACTTC
>-|TRBV5-1|-|TRBJ2-2
CASSLALTKNTGELFF
TGCGCCAGCAGCTTGGCCTTAACTAAGAACACCGGGGAGCTGTTTTTT
>-|TRBV27|-|TRBJ2-3
CASSLQGSTDTQYF
TGTGCCAGCAGTTTACAGGGGAGCACAGATACGCAGTATTTT
>-|TRBV5-5|TRBD2|TRBJ2-7
CASRLGLAVSYEQYF
TGTGCCAGCAGACTGGGACTAGCGGTTAGTTACGAGCAGTACTTC
>-|TRBV24-1|TRBD1|TRBJ2-2
CATSDWDGQDRTGELFF
TGTGCCACCAGTGATTGGGACGGACAGGATCGGACCGGGGAGCTGTTTTTT
>once|TRBV19|TRBD2|TRBJ2-4
CASSPRGRGRPKNIQYF
TGTGCCAGTAGTCCCCGGGGGAGGGGCCGGCCCAAAAACATTCAGTACTTC
>-|TRBV2|TRBD1|TRBJ1-1
CASSPPTGSETEAFF
TGTGCCAGCAGTCCCCCGACAGGGAGCGAAACTGAAGCTTTCTTT
>-|TRBV6-6|-|TRBJ1-2
CASSQGLRYGYTF
TGTGCCAGCAGTCAGGGACTACGCTATGGCTACACCTTC
>-|TRBV27|TRBD2|TRBJ2-5
CASSKLGNGRLETQYF
TGTGCCAGCAGTAAGCTTGGAAACGGGAGGTTGGAGACCCAGTACTTC